These 8 T cell receptor beta chains originate from one sample sequenced in a study of beta chain features in type 1 diabetes. The authors reverse transcribed all of the isolated RNA, so sequencing captured expressed TCRB transcripts. Some clones are missing from TCRdb's copy, which holds only in-frame ones; the method was immunoSEQ multiplex PCR. The sample comprises hundreds of thousands of clones, around 15% of which are singletons, and about 0.086% rests with the top ten. Sequencing used naive CD4+ T cells from blood. The receptors come from a man younger than 35 in good health.

This clone was detected a few times. The chain joins TRBV28 to TRBJ2-5; 10 nucleotides agree with TRBD2. This CDR3 is 16 amino acids long. Trimming took 7 bases from V and 3 from J; bases not matched to a gene: 11. Germline V gene sequence: CDR1 MDHEN, CDR2 SYDVKM. The CDR3 DNA follows: TGTGCCAGCAATCCTCCGGAGCTAGCGGGAGAAGAGACCCAGTACTTC. Amino acids: CASNPPELAGEETQYF.

V usage is TRBV6-6 and J usage is TRBJ2-3, with TRBD2 identical over 7 bases. Germline lookup yields CDR1 MNHNY and CDR2 SVGAGI (reference sequence). After removal of 7 bases from V and 4 bases from J, the junction contained 8 bases not matched to a gene. CDR3 length: 14 residues. Here the CDR3 reads CASNAAGRPDTQYF. CDR3 in DNA: TGTGCCAGCAATGCAGCGGGGAGGCCAGATACGCAGTATTTT.

This clone turned up a few times. V usage is TRBV23-1 and J usage is TRBJ2-1; no firm D call. TRBV23-1 is reported as an ORF; its role is uncertain. The V end lost 0 bases, the J end lost 9 bases, and 3 bases lay between the germline ends. The CDR3 runs to 11 residues. In DNA, the CDR3 is TGCGCCAGCAGTCAATCGGGTGAGCAGTTCTTC. It yields the protein CASSQSGEQFF.

The gene calls are TRBV10-3 and TRBJ1-2; 7 bases are a match to TRBD1. CDR3 length: 13 residues. J was trimmed by 8 bases and V by 7 bases; bases with no gene match: 10. CDR1 is ENHRY and CDR2 is SYGVKD in the germline V gene. CDR3 nucleotides: TGTGCCATCACCGGGGGTAGGGGGCACGGCTACACCTTC. This sequence encodes CAITGGRGHGYTF.

The chain carries TRBV27 and TRBJ1-5; possibly TRBD1 for D (6 bases). Germline CDR1 MNHEY, CDR2 SMNVEV (reference sequence). The V and J ends lost 8 bases and 7 bases respectively, with 21 bases between them. There are 15 residues in the CDR3. CDR3 DNA: TGTGCCAGCGCCTCCGACAGGACCGTCCTCCAGCCCCAGCATTTT. Amino acids: CASASDRTVLQPQHF.

The rearrangement joins TRBV5-1 to TRBJ1-2; perhaps TRBD1 as D (5 bases). Germline V gene lookup returns CDR1 SGHRS and CDR2 YFSETQ. Trimming removed 2 bases at V and 5 bases at J, with 13 bases between. This CDR3 spans 14 amino acids. As DNA, the CDR3 is TGCGCCAGCAGCTTAGAGGGGATTAAGTATGGCTACACCTTC. Its translation is CASSLEGIKYGYTF.

This clone was recorded a few times. The rearrangement joins TRBV28 to TRBJ2-7; the D is unclear. Trimming shortened V by 4 bases and J by 0 bases, and 13 bases separated the two germline ends. Per germline, CDR1 MDHEN and CDR2 SYDVKM. This CDR3 is 15 amino acids long. CDR3 loop: CASSSPATSSYEQYF. The CDR3 DNA follows: TGTGCCAGCAGTTCCCCTGCAACCAGCTCCTACGAGCAGTACTTC.

This clone was seen only once. The V gene is TRBV9, the J gene TRBJ2-7; D assignment may be TRBD1 or TRBD2 (5 bases each). The germline CDR1 and CDR2 sequences are SGDLS and YYNGEE. The V end lost 3 bases, the J end lost 2 bases, and 9 bases lay between the germline ends. The CDR3 covers 13 residues. CDR3 sequence: CASSGDPAYEQYF. The CDR3 DNA is TGTGCCAGCAGCGGGGACCCAGCCTACGAGCAGTACTTC.